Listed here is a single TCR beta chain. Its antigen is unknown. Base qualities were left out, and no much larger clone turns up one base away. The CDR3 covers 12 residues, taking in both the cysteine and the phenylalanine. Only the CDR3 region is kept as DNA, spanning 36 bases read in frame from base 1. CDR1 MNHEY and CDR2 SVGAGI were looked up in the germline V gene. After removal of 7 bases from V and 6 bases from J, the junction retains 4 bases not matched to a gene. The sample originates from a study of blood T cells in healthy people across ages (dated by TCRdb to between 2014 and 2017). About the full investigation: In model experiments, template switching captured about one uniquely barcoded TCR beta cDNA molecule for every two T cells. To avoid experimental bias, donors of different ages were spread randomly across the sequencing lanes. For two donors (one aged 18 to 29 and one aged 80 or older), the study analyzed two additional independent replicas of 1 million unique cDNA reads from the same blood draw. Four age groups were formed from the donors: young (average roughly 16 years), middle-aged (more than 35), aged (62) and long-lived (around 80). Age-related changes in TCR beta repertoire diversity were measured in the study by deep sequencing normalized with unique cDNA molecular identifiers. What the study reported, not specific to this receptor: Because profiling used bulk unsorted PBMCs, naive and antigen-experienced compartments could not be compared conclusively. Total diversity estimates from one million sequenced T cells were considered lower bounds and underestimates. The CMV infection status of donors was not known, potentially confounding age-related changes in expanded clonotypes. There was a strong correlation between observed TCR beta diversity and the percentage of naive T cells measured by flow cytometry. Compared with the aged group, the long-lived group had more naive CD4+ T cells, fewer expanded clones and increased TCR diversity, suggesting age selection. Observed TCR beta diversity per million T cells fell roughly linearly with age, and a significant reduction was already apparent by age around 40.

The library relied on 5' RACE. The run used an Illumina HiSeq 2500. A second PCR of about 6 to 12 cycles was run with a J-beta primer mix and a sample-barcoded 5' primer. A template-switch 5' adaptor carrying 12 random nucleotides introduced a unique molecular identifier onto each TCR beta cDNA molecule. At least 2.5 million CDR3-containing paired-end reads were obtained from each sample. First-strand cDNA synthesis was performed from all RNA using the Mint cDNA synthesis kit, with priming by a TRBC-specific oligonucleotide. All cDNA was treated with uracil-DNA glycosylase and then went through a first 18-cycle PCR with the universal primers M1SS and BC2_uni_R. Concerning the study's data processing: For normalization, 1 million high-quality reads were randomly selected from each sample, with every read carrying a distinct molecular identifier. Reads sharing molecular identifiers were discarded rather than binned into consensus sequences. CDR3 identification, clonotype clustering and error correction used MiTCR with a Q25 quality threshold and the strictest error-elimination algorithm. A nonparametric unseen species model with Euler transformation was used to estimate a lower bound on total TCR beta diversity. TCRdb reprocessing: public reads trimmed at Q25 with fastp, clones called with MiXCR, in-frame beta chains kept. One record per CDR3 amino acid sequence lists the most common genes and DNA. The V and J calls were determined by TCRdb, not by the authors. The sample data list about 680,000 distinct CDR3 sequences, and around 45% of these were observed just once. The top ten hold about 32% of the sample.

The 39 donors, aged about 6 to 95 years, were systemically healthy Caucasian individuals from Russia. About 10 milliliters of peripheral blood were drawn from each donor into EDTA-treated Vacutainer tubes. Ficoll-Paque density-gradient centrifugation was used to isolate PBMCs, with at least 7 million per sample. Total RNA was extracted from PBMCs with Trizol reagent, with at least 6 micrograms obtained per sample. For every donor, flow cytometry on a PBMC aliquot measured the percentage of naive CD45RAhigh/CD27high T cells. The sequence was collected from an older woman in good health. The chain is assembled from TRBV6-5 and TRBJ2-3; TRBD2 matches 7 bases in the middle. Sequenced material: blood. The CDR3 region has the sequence CASNLSGDTQYF. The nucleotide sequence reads TGTGCCAGCAACCTTAGCGGGGATACGCAGTATTTT.